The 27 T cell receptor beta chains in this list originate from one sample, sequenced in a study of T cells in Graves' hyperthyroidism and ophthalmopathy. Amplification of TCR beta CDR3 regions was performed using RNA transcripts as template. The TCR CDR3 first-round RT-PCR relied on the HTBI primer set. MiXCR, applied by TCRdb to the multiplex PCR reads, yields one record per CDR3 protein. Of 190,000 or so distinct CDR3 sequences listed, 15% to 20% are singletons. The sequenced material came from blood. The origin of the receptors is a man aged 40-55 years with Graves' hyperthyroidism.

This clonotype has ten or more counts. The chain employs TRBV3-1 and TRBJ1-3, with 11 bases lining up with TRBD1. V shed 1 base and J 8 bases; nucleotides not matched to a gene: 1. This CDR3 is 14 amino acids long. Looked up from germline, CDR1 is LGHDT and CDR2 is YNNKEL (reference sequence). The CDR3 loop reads CASSQGTGGYTIYF. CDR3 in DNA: TGTGCCAGCAGCCAAGGGACAGGGGGCTACACCATATATTTT.

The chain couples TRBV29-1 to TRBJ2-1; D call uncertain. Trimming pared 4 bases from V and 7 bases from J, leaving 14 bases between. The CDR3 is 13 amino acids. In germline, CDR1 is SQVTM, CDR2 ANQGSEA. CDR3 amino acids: CSVALDKVNEQFF. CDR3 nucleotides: TGCAGCGTTGCTCTAGATAAGGTAAATGAGCAGTTCTTC.

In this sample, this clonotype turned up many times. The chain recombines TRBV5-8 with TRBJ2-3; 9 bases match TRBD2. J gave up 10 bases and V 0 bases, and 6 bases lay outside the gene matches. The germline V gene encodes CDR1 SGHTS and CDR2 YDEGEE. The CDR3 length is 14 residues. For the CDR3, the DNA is TGTGCCAGCAGCTTGGATTTTGGCGGGGGGGCGCAGTATTTT. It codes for CASSLDFGGGAQYF.

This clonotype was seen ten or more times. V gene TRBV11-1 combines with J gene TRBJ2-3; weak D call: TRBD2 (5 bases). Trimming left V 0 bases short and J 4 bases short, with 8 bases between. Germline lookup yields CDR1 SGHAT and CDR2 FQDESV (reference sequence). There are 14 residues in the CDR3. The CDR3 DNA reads TGTGCCAGCAGCTTAGCCGGGGATGCAGATACGCAGTATTTT. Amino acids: CASSLAGDADTQYF.

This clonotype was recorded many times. The CDR3 DNA reads TGCGCCAGCAGCCCAGGGCAATCTGGAAACACCATATATTTT. It codes for CASSPGQSGNTIYF. J is TRBJ1-3 and V is TRBV4-3, with D tentatively TRBD1 (5 bases). V lost 4 bases and J lost 1, with 8 bases in between. Germline V gene sequence: CDR1 LGHNA, CDR2 YSLEER. The CDR3 runs 14 residues.

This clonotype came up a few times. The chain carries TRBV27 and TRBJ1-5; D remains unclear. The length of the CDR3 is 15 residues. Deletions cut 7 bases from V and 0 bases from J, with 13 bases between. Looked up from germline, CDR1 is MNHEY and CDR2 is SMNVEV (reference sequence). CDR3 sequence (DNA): TGTGCCAGCAATCGGCGGGCCAATAGCAATCAGCCCCAGCATTTT. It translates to CASNRRANSNQPQHF.

CDR3 DNA: TGTGCCAGCACCACTTACAGGGATCGGGGTGAGCAGTTCTTC. As protein: CASTTYRDRGEQFF. The rearrangement links TRBV7-2 to TRBJ2-1, with D perhaps matching TRBD1 (6 bases). V lost 7 bases, J lost 9 bases, and 19 bases lay in between. Germline V lookup: CDR1 SGHTA, CDR2 FQGNSA. This CDR3 has 14 residues.

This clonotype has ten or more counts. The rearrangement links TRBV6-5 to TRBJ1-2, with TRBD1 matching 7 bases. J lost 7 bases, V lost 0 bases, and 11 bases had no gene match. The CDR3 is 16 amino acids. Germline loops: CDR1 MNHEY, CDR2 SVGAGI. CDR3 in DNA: TGTGCCAGCAGTTACTCCCTTCGACAGGGCGAGAGTGGCTACACCTTC. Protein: CASSYSLRQGESGYTF.

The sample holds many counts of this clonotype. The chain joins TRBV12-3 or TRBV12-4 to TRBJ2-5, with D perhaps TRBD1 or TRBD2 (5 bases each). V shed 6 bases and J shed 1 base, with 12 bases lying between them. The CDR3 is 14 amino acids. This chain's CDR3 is CASRGTRGQETQYF. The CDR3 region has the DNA TGTGCCAGCAGGGGGACCCGGGGCCAAGAGACCCAGTACTTC.

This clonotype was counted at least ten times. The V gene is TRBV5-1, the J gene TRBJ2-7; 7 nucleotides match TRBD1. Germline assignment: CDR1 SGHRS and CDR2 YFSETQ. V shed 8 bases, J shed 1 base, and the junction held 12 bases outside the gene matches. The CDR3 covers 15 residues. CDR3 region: CASADTGTASYEQYF. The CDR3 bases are TGCGCCAGTGCCGATACCGGGACAGCTTCCTACGAGCAGTACTTC.

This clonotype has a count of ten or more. CDR3 nucleotides: TGTGCCAGCAGTGAGGAACTAGCGGTGAGCTCCTACAATGAGCAGTTCTTC. Translation: CASSEELAVSSYNEQFF. The rearrangement links TRBV2 to TRBJ2-1, with 8 bases identical to TRBD2. CDR3 length equals 17 residues. J gave up 0 bases and V 3 bases, and 7 bases lay outside the gene matches. Germline CDR1 reads SNHLY; CDR2 reads FYNNEI. Supplemented by reference TRBV2 and TRBJ2-1, the full variable domain reads EPEVTQTPSHQVTQMGQEVILRCVPISNHLYFYWYRQILGQKVEFLVSFYNNEISEKSEIFDDQFSVERPDGSNFTLKIRSTKLEDSAMYFCASSEELAVSSYNEQFFGPGTRLTVL.

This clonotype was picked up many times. The CDR3 sequence is CASSPLTGKLFF. The CDR3, as DNA: TGTGCCAGCAGTCCCCTGACCGGTAAACTGTTTTTT. The chain combines TRBV12-3 or TRBV12-4 with TRBJ1-4; D gene uncertain. The CDR3 runs to 12 residues. V lost 5 bases to trimming and J lost 11 bases, with 12 bases between them.

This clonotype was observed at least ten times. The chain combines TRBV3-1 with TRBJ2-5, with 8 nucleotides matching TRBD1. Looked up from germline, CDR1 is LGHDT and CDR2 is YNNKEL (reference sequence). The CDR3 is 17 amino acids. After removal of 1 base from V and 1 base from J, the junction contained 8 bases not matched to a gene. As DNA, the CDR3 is TGTGCCAGCAGCCAAGTATATGAGACAGGGGTCCAAGAGACCCAGTACTTC. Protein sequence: CASSQVYETGVQETQYF.

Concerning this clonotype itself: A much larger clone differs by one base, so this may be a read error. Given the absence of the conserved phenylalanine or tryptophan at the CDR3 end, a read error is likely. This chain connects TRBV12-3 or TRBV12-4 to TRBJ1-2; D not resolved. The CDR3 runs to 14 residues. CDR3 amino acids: CATSDALANYGYTS. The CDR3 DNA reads TGTGCCACCAGTGATGCCTTAGCTAACTATGGCTACACCTCC.

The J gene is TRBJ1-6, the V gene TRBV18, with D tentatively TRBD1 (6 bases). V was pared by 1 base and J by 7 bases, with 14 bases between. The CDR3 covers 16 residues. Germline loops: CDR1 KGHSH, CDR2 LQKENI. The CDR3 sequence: CASSPLDSGWNSPLHF. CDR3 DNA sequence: TGTGCCAGCTCACCACTGGACAGTGGTTGGAATTCACCCCTCCACTTT.

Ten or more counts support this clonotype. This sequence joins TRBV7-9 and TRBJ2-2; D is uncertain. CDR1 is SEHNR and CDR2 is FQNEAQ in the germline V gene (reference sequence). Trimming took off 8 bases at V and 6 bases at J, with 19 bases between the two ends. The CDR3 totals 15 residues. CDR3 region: CASSPGWEGPGELFF. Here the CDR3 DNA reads TGTGCCAGCTCCCCAGGCTGGGAAGGACCCGGGGAGCTGTTTTTT.

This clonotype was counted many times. Written as DNA, the CDR3 is TGTGCCAGCAGCCAATCAGCGGGGCACGAGACCCAGTACTTC. This translates into CASSQSAGHETQYF. The gene calls are TRBV3-1 and TRBJ2-5; 7 nucleotides agree with TRBD2. Germline values: CDR1 LGHDT, CDR2 YNNKEL (reference sequence). This CDR3 has 14 residues. J gave up 5 bases and V 2 bases, and 5 bases lay outside the gene matches.

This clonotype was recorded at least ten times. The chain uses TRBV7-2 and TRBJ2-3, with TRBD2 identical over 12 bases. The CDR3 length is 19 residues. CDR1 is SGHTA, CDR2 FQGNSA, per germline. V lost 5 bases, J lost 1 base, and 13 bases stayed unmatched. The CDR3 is CASSLIGGWTSGGTDTQYF. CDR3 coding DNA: TGTGCCAGCAGCCTAATAGGGGGGTGGACTAGCGGGGGCACAGATACGCAGTATTTT.

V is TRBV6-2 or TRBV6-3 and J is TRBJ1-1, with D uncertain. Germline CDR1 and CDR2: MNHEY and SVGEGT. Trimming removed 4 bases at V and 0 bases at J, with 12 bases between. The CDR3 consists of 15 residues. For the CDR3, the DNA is TGTGCCAGCAGTTCACCACGGTACATGAACACTGAAGCTTTCTTT. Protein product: CASSSPRYMNTEAFF.

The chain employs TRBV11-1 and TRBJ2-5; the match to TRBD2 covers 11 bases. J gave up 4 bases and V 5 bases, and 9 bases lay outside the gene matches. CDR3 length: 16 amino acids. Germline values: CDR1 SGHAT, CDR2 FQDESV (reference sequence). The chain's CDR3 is CASSARLAGLGETQYF. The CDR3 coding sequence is TGTGCCAGCAGCGCCCGACTAGCGGGGCTCGGAGAGACCCAGTACTTC.

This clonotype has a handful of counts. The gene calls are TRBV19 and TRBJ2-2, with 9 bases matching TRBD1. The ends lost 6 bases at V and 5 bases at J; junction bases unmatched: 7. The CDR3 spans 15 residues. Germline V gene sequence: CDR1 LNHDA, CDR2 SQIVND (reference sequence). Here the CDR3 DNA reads TGTGCCAGTAGAACCGGGACAGGGCTTACCGGGGAGCTGTTTTTT. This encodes CASRTGTGLTGELFF.

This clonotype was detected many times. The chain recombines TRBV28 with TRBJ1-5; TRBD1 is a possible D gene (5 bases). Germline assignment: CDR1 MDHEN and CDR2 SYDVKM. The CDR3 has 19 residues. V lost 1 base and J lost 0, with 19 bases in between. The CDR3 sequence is CASSLYSGLSWVSNQPQHF. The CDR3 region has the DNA TGTGCCAGCAGTTTATACTCAGGGTTGAGTTGGGTTAGCAATCAGCCCCAGCATTTT.

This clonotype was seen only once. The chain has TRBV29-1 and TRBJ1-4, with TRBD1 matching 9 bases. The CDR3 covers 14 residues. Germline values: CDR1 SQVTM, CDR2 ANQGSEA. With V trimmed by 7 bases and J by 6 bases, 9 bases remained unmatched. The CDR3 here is CSALMGQGDEKLFF. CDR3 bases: TGCAGCGCACTCATGGGACAGGGTGATGAAAAACTGTTTTTT.

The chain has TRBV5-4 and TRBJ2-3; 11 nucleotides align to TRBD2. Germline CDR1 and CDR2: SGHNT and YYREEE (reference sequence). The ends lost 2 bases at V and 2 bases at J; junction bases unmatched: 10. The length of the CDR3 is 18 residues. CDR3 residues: CASSFASGGPEFTDTQYF. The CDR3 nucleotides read TGTGCCAGCAGCTTTGCTAGCGGGGGGCCCGAATTCACAGATACGCAGTATTTT. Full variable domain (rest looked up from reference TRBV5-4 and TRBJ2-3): ETGVTQSPTHLIKTRGQQVTLRCSSQSGHNTVSWYQQALGQGPQFIFQYYREEENGRGNFPPRFSGLQFPNYSSELNVNALELDDSALYLCASSFASGGPEFTDTQYFGPGTRLTVL.

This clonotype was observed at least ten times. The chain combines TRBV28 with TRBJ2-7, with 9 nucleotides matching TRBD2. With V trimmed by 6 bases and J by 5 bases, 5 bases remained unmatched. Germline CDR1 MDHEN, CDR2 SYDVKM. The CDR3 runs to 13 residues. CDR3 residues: CASSNSGRNEQYF. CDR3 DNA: TGTGCCAGCAGCAACAGCGGGAGGAACGAGCAGTACTTC.

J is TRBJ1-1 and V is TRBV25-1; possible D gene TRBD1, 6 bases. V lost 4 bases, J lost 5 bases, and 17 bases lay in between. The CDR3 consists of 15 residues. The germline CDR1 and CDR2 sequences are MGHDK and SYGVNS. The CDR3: CASSVPPTRGTEAFF. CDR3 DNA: TGTGCCAGCAGTGTTCCCCCCACCAGGGGTACTGAAGCTTTCTTT.

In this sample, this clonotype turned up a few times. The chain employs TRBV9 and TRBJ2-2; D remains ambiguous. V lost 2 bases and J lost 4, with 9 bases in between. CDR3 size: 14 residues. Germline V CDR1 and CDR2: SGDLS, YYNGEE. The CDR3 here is CASSVLGSTGELFF. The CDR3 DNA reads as TGTGCCAGCAGCGTTCTAGGCAGCACCGGGGAGCTGTTTTTT.